This T cell receptor beta chain comes out of a study of T-cell reconstitution after alpha-beta-depleted transplantation in children. General study points: Approximately two months post-transplant, alpha-beta T cells reportedly originated from several hundred expanded graft clones.

The CDR3 runs to 14 residues. Trimming stripped 1 base from V and 7 bases from J, with 11 bases between. Germline CDR1 and CDR2: LGHDT and YNNKEL (reference sequence). Researchers prepared the TCRbeta library using unique molecular identifiers, the study reports. Each CDR3 protein is one row after TCRdb ran MiXCR on the PCR reads. The sample has 500,000 to 750,000 distinct CDR3 sequences, 25% to 30% seen once. On this clonotype itself: Its matching antigen is unknown.

The J gene is TRBJ2-4, the V gene TRBV3-1, with a possible D match to TRBD2 (6 bases). The source is a boy under three years old with Wiskott-Aldrich syndrome, due to receive a stem cell transplant. The specimen was PBMCs, collected before TCRalphabeta/CD19-depleted stem cell transplant. The CDR3 region has the DNA TGTGCCAGCAGCCAAGGCGGGAAGGGGAACATTCAGTACTTC. It encodes CASSQGGKGNIQYF. The variable domain in full, completed from reference TRBV3-1 and TRBJ2-4, reads DTAVSQTPKYLVTQMGNDKSIKCEQNLGHDTMYWYKQDSKKFLKIMFSYNNKELIINETVPNRFSPKSPDKAHLNLHINSLELGDSAVYFCASSQGGKGNIQYFGAGTRLSVL.